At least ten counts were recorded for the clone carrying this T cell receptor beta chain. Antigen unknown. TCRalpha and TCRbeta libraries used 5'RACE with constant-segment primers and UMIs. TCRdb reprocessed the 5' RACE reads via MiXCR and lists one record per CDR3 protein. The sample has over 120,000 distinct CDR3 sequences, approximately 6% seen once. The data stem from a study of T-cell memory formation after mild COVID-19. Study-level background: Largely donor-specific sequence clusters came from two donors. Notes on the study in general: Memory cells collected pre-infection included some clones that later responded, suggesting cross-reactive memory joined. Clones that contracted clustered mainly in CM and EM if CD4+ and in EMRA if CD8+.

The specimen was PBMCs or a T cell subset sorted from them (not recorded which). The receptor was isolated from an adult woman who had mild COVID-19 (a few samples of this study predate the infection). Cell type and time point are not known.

This chain's CDR3 is CASSLLGGEKYEQYF. DNA for the CDR3: TGTGCCAGCAGCTTGTTGGGGGGGGAAAAGTACGAGCAGTACTTC. The rearrangement joins TRBV5-6 to TRBJ2-7; 7 nucleotides agree with TRBD2. Germline V lookup: CDR1 SGHDT, CDR2 YYEEEE. This CDR3 comprises 15 residues. Trimming took 1 base from V and 4 from J; bases not matched to a gene: 8.